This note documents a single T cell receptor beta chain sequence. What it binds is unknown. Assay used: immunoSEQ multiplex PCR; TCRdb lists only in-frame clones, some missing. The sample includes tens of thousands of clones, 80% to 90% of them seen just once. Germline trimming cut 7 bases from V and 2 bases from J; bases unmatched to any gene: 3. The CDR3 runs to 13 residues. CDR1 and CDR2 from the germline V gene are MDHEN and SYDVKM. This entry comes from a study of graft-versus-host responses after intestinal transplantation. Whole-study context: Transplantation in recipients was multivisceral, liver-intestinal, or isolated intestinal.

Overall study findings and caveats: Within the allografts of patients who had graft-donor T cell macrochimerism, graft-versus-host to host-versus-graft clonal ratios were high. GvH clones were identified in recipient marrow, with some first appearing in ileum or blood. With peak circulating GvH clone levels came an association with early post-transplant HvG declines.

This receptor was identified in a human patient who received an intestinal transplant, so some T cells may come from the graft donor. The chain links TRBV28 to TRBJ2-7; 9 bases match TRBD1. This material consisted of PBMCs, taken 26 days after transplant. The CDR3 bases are TGTGCCAGCACCGGGACAGGGACCTACGAGCAGTACGTC. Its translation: CASTGTGTYEQYV.